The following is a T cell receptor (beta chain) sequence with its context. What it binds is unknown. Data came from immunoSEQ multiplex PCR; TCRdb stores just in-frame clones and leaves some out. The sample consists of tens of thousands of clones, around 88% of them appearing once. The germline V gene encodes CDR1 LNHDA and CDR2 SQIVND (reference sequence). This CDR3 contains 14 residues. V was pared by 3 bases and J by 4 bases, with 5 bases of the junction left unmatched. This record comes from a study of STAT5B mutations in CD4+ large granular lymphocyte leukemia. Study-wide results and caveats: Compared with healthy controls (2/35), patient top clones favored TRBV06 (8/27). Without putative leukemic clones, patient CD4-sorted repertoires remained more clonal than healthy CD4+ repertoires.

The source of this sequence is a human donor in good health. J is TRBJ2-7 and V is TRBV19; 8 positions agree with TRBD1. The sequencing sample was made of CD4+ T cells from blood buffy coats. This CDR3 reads CASSISGQGYEQYF. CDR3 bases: TGTGCCAGTAGTATTTCCGGACAGGGTTACGAGCAGTACTTC. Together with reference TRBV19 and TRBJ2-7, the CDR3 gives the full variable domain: DGGITQSPKYLFRKEGQNVTLSCEQNLNHDAMYWYRQDPGQGLRLIYYSQIVNDFQKGDIAEGYSVSREKKESFPLTVTSAQKNPTAFYLCASSISGQGYEQYFGPGTRLTVT.